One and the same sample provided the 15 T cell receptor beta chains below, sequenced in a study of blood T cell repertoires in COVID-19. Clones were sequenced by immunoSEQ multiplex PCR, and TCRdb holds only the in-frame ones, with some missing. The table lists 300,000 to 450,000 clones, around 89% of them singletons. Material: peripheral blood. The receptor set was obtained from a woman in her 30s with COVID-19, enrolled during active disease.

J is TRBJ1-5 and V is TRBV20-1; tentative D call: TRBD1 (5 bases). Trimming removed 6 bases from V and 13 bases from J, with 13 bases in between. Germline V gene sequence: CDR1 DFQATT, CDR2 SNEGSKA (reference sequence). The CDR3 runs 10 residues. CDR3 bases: TGCAGTGCGGGGGACCGGGAGCAGCATTTT. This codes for CSAGDREQHF.

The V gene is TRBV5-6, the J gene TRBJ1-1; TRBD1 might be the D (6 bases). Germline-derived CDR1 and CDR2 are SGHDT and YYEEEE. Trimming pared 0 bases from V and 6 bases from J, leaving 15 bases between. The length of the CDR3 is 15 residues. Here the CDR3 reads CASSLVGRGSSEAFF. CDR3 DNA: TGTGCCAGCAGCTTGGTGGGCAGGGGAAGCTCTGAAGCTTTCTTT. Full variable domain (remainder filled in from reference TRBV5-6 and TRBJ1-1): DAGVTQSPTHLIKTRGQQVTLRCSPKSGHDTVSWYQQALGQGPQFIFQYYEEEERQRGNFPDRFSGHQFPNYSSELNVNALLLGDSALYLCASSLVGRGSSEAFFGQGTRLTVV.

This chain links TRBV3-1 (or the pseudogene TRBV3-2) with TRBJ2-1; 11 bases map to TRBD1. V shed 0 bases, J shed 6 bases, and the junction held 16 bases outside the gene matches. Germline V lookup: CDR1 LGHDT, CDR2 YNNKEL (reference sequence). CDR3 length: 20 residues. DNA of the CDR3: TGTGCCAGCAGCCAAGACCGCGCTCTTTGGCAAGGGACAGGGGGCAATGAGCAGTTCTTC. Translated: CASSQDRALWQGTGGNEQFF.

The DNA for the CDR3 is TGCAGCGTTAGGGGAGGAGAGGGTTCACCCCTCCACTTT. It specifies CSVRGGEGSPLHF. The J gene is TRBJ1-6, the V gene TRBV29-1, with D possibly TRBD1 on 5 matching bases. Germline assignment: CDR1 SQVTM and CDR2 ANQGSEA. The CDR3 runs 13 residues. Trimming took 5 bases from V and 9 from J, leaving 14 bases between them.

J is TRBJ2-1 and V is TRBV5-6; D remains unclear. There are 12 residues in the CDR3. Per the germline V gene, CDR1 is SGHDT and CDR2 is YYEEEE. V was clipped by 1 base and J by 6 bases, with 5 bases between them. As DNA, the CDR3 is TGTGCCAGCAGCTTGTCCCTCAATGAGCAGTTCTTC. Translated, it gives CASSLSLNEQFF. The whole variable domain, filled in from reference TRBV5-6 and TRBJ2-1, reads DAGVTQSPTHLIKTRGQQVTLRCSPKSGHDTVSWYQQALGQGPQFIFQYYEEEERQRGNFPDRFSGHQFPNYSSELNVNALLLGDSALYLCASSLSLNEQFFGPGTRLTVL.

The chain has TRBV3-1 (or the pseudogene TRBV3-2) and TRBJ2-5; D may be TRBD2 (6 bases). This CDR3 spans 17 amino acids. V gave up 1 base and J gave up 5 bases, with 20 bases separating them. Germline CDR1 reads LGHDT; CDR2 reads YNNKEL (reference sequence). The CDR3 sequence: CASSQGTKGLASETQYF. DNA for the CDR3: TGTGCCAGCAGCCAAGGGACTAAGGGGCTGGCCTCGGAGACCCAGTACTTC.

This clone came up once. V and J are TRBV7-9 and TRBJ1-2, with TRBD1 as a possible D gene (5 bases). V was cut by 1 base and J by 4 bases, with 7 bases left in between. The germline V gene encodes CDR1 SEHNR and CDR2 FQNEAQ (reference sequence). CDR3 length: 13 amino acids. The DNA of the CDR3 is TGTGCCAGCAGCTTAGGGACACTCTATGGCTACACCTTC. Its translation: CASSLGTLYGYTF.

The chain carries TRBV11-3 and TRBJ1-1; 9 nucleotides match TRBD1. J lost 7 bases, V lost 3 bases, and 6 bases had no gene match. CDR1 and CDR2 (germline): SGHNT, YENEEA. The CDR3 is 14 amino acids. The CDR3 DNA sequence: TGTGCCAGCAGCTTGACAGGGGGTACGCTTGAAGCTTTCTTT. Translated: CASSLTGGTLEAFF.

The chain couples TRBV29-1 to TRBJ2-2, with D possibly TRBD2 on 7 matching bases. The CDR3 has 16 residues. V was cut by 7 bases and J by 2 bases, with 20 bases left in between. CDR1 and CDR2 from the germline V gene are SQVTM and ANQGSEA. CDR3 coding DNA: TGCAGCGCGAGGGGGGGCGGTGGGAAAAACACCGGGGAGCTGTTTTTT. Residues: CSARGGGGKNTGELFF.

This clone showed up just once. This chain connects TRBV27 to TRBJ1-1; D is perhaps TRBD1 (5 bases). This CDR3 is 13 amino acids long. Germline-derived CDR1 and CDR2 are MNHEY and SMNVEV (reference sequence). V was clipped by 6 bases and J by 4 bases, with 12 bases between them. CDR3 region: CASSAWGGTEAFF. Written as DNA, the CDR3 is TGTGCCAGCAGCGCCTGGGGGGGCACTGAAGCTTTCTTT.

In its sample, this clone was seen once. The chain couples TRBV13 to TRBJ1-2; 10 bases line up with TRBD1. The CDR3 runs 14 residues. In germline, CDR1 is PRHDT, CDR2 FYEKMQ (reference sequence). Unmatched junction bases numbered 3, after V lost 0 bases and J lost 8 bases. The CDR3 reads CASSLGTGGEGYTF. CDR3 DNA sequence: TGTGCCAGCAGCTTAGGGACAGGGGGCGAAGGCTACACCTTC.

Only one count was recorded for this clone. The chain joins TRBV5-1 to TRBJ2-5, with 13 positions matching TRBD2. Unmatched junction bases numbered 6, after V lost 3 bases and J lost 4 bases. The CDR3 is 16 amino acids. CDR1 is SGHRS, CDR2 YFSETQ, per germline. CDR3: CASSWITSGGGETQYF. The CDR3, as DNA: TGCGCCAGCAGCTGGATAACTAGCGGGGGGGGAGAGACCCAGTACTTC.

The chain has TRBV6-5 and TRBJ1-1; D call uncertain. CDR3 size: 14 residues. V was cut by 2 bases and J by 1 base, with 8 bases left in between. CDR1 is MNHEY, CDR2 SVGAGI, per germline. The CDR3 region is CASSYVNGNTEAFF. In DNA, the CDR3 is TGTGCCAGCAGTTACGTCAACGGGAACACTGAAGCTTTCTTT.

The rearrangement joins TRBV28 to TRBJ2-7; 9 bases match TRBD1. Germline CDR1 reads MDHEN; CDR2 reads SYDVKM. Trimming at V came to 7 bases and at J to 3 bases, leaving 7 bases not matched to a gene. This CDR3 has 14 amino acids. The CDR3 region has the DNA TGTGCCAGCAATCCGGGACAGGGACTCTACGAGCAGTACTTC. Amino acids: CASNPGQGLYEQYF.

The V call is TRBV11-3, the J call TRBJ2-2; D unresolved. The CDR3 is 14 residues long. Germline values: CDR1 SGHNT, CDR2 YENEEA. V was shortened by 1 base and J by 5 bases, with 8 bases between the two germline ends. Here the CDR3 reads CASSLGSETGELFF. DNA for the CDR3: TGTGCCAGCAGCTTAGGCAGCGAGACCGGGGAGCTGTTTTTT.